A single sample is the source of the 8 T cell receptor beta chains below, sequenced in a study of neurological immune-mediated disorders. TCRdb analysed the 5' RACE reads with MiXCR anew, one entry per CDR3 protein. The sample comprises tens of thousands of distinct CDR3 sequences, around 10% of which are singletons, and 5.8% rests with the top ten. Sequencing input: PBMCs. Receptors were obtained from a woman aged 55-75 years in good health.

This clonotype was found many times. This rearrangement joins TRBV5-1 to TRBJ1-3; D is ambiguous. The CDR3 loop spans 13 amino acids. Per the germline V gene, CDR1 is SGHRS and CDR2 is YFSETQ. The V and J ends lost 4 bases and 2 bases respectively, with 7 bases between them. The CDR3 DNA reads TGCGCCAGCAGCCGTGATACTGGAAACACCATATATTTT. This sequence encodes CASSRDTGNTIYF.

By proportion, this clonotype is medium-sized. The chain employs TRBV7-2 and TRBJ2-5, with 8 bases identical to TRBD2. The CDR3 sequence is 15 residues long. Germline CDR1 is SGHTA and CDR2 is FQGNSA. V lost 3 bases, J lost 1 base, and 4 bases stayed unmatched. The CDR3 protein is CASSLEAGAQETQYF. CDR3 DNA: TGTGCCAGCAGCTTGGAAGCGGGGGCCCAAGAGACCCAGTACTTC.

This clonotype has a count of ten or more. The chain links TRBV7-8 to TRBJ2-2; tentative D call: TRBD2 (7 bases). This CDR3 comprises 14 residues. Looked up from germline, CDR1 is SGHVS and CDR2 is FQNEAQ. V lost 10 bases to trimming and J lost 4 bases, with 16 bases between them. CDR3 amino acids: CAITAGARTGELFF. The CDR3 DNA reads as TGTGCCATCACCGCGGGGGCCCGCACCGGGGAGCTGTTTTTT.

This clonotype is medium-sized in the sample. V gene TRBV20-1 combines with J gene TRBJ2-7, with a possible D match to TRBD2 (5 bases). Trimming took off 0 bases at V and 1 base at J, with 10 bases between the two ends. The CDR3 length is 14 residues. Looked up from germline, CDR1 is DFQATT and CDR2 is SNEGSKA (reference sequence). CDR3 sequence: CSARERTGSYEQYF. The CDR3 bases are TGCAGTGCTAGAGAACGGACTGGTTCCTACGAGCAGTACTTC.

This clonotype was found many times. The V gene is TRBV14, the J gene TRBJ1-3; D remains unclear. Germline V gene sequence: CDR1 SGHDN, CDR2 FVKESK. V shed 0 bases and J shed 4 bases, with 13 bases lying between them. The CDR3 loop spans 16 amino acids. CDR3 amino acids: CASSQDPAGYGNTIYF. In DNA, the CDR3 is TGTGCCAGCAGCCAAGATCCAGCCGGGTACGGAAACACCATATATTTT.

This clonotype was detected ten times or more. The chain carries TRBV12-3 or TRBV12-4 and TRBJ2-7, with unresolved D. V dropped 3 bases and J dropped 2 bases, with 14 bases sitting between them. The CDR3 is 15 residues long. The CDR3 loop reads CASSFLTVGTYEQYF. The CDR3 nucleotides read TGTGCCAGCAGTTTTTTAACCGTGGGCACCTACGAGCAGTACTTC.

This clonotype was observed many times. This rearrangement joins TRBV12-3 or TRBV12-4 to TRBJ1-5; TRBD1 might be the D (5 bases). This CDR3 contains 15 residues. V lost 6 bases and J 4 bases, leaving 16 bases between the germline ends. The CDR3 nucleotides are TGTGCCAGCAGCAAGGGGCGAGGGGTTAATCAGCCCCAGCATTTT. Translating it yields CASSKGRGVNQPQHF.

The table lists this clonotype with many counts. CDR3 sequence: CSAPPDGYNEQFF. The DNA of the CDR3 is TGCAGTGCCCCCCCTGACGGTTACAATGAGCAGTTCTTC. The gene calls are TRBV20-1 and TRBJ2-1; D is undetermined. The V gene's germline CDR1 is DFQATT and CDR2 SNEGSKA (reference sequence). This CDR3 comprises 13 residues. Trimming pared 6 bases from V and 4 bases from J, leaving 13 bases between.